These T cell receptor beta chains were read from a single sample in a study of T cells in Graves' hyperthyroidism and ophthalmopathy. TCRdb re-called the multiplex PCR reads with MiXCR, one entry per CDR3 protein. The sample includes around 200,000 distinct CDR3 sequences, 15% to 20% of them seen just once. The sample taken for sequencing was blood. These TCRs come from a woman between 45 and 65 years old with Graves' hyperthyroidism. Each CDR3 is given with its conserved first and last residue. D genes are given only for firm matches. Part of the rows lack a size; the others show once, few, many or a class for expanded clones.

size | J | D | V | CDR3 | DNA
many | TRBJ2-7 | TRBD1 | TRBV27 | CASRGAQGANFYEQYF | TGTGCCAGCAGAGGGGCACAGGGGGCTAACTTCTACGAGCAGTACTTC
many | TRBJ2-1 | NA | TRBV7-9 | CASSSNRQGHSYNEQFF | TGTGCCAGCAGCTCCAATAGGCAGGGTCATTCCTACAATGAGCAGTTCTTC
NA | TRBJ1-1 | NA | TRBV6-1 | CASSEAVQSTEAFF | TGTGCCAGCAGTGAAGCGGTCCAAAGCACTGAAGCTTTCTTT
many | TRBJ1-4 | TRBD1 | TRBV7-9 | CASSLAGLAGGGEKLFF | TGTGCCAGCAGCTTAGCCGGTTTGGCAGGGGGTGGTGAAAAACTGTTTTTT
many | TRBJ2-3 | TRBD2 | TRBV12-3/TRBV12-4 | CANAPSAREADTQYF | TGTGCCAACGCTCCCTCGGCCCGGGAGGCAGATACGCAGTATTTT
few | TRBJ2-3 | NA | TRBV6-6 | CASSYTTEGGTDTQYF | TGTGCCAGCAGTTACACAACAGAGGGGGGCACAGATACGCAGTATTTT
many | TRBJ1-1 | NA | TRBV19 | CASSIYGGITEAFF | TGTGCCAGTAGTATATACGGGGGAATTACTGAAGCTTTCTTT
many | TRBJ2-5 | TRBD2 | TRBV7-2 | CASSLVWSRGGQVETQYF | TGTGCCAGCAGCTTAGTTTGGTCGCGGGGGGGCCAGGTAGAGACCCAGTACTTC
many | TRBJ2-5 | NA | TRBV18 | CASSPPGKGPSETQYF | TGTGCCAGCTCACCACCTGGGAAGGGTCCCTCAGAGACCCAGTACTTC
many | TRBJ1-2 | NA | TRBV14 | CASWGADGYTF | TGTGCCAGCTGGGGGGCGGACGGCTACACCTTC
many | TRBJ1-5 | NA | TRBV10-2 | CASSDWGGGNQPQHF | TGCGCCAGCAGTGATTGGGGCGGGGGCAATCAGCCCCAGCATTTT
many | TRBJ2-2 | NA | TRBV19 | CASSIGANTGELFF | TGTGCCAGTAGTATAGGGGCTAACACCGGGGAGCTGTTTTTT
many | TRBJ1-2 | NA | TRBV7-2 | CASSLRAVWNYGYTF | TGTGCCAGCAGCTTAAGGGCGGTATGGAACTATGGCTACACCTTC
many | TRBJ1-1 | NA | TRBV6-4 | CASSDNEEGKAFF | TGTGCCAGCAGTGACAATGAGGAGGGAAAAGCTTTCTTT
NA | TRBJ1-3 | NA | TRBV4-1 | CASSQDDPVSSSGNTIYF | TGCGCCAGCAGCCAAGATGACCCGGTCTCAAGCTCTGGAAACACCATATATTTT
NA | TRBJ1-1 | NA | TRBV6-6 | CASSYSGGRRSFF | TGTGCCAGCAGTTACTCGGGGGGGCGCCGGTCTTTCTTT
many | TRBJ1-4 | NA | TRBV5-1 | CASSHRTATNEKLFF | TGCGCCAGCAGCCATAGGACAGCAACTAATGAAAAACTGTTTTTT